The clone carrying this T cell receptor beta chain was detected only once. The antigen is undetermined. All three twin pairs grew up together with likely shared infections and vaccines. This entry belongs to a study of identical twins' blood T cells. Findings and limits, study-wide: Top TCRbeta clonotypes were shared more with twin than unrelated donors. Twins shared about as many clonotypes as their cloneset sizes predicted.

The V and J ends lost 3 bases and 8 bases, in that order; junction bases with no gene match: 9. Germline CDR1 KGHDR, CDR2 SFDVKD. The CDR3 has 15 residues. In the source study's methods: Each donor had about 95,000 to nearly 550,000 clonotypes. MiXCR was run by TCRdb on the 5' RACE reads, yielding one entry per CDR3 protein. Clone size and V and J calls follow TCRdb, not the original study. The data contain roughly 340,000 distinct CDR3 sequences, around 30% of them singletons. The sample comprised PBMCs. This clonotype originated in a woman aged 18 to 55 in good health. The V and J genes are TRBV24-1 and TRBJ2-1; TRBD1 matches 7 bases. Here the CDR3 reads CATSDPSTTGDEQFF. CDR3 bases: TGTGCCACCAGTGATCCCTCAACTACAGGGGATGAGCAGTTCTTC.